The sequence of this T cell receptor beta chain was determined in a study of cytomegalovirus exposure and HLA in healthy donors. Findings and limits, study-wide: It was assumed in the presence/absence analyses that sequencing depth was roughly uniform across donors. Testing in vitro showed a few CMV-associated chains specific for CMV antigens.

PCR was performed using 60 Vbeta and 13 Jbeta primers. Original data processing: A follow-up analysis tallied tens of millions of unique TCR beta chains, approximately 10 million shared. Sequencing was performed with immunoSEQ multiplex PCR; in TCRdb, only in-frame clones are kept and a portion is missing. The DNA was the basis for D and trimming; V, J and clone size are from that table. The sample includes under 200,000 clones, 80% of them seen just once. The CDR3 spans 13 residues. Trimming shortened V by 0 bases and J by 0 bases, and 3 bases separated the two germline ends. CDR1 KGHSH and CDR2 LQKENI come from the germline V gene. About this clone itself: Its antigen is not known.

V is TRBV18 and J is TRBJ2-7; D gene uncertain. This TCR was recovered from a middle-aged man in good health and CMV-seronegative. The sample was PBMCs. Here the CDR3 reads CASSPPSSYEQYF. Here the CDR3 DNA reads TGTGCCAGCTCACCACCCAGCTCCTACGAGCAGTACTTC.